The 2 T cell receptor beta chains presented below share a single source sample, sequenced in a study of CD4 T cells in relation to SARS-CoV-2 and coronaviruses. TCRdb's table, derived via immunoSEQ multiplex PCR, lists solely in-frame clones and lacks some. The table records fewer than 25,000 clones, roughly 82% of them present only once. CD4+ T cells from unexposed donors were obtained before the COVID-19 pandemic (2011-2018). After about 10 days of culture, CD4+ T cells were isolated. Antigens of these TCRs are unknown. Specimen: CD4+ T cells from PBMCs, cultured in vitro. These receptors were obtained from a human donor in good health.

The chain is built from TRBV9 and TRBJ1-6; no definite D call. The germline V gene has CDR1 SGDLS and CDR2 YYNGEE. This CDR3 has 14 amino acids. V lost 4 bases and J lost 6, with 11 bases in between. This chain's CDR3 is CASSPGWGNSPLHF. Written as DNA, the CDR3 is TGTGCCAGCAGCCCGGGGTGGGGTAATTCACCCCTCCACTTT.

The rearrangement uses TRBV6-5 and TRBJ2-5; a weak D match, TRBD1 (5 bases). V was clipped by 5 bases and J by 1 base, with 11 bases between them. Germline V gene sequence: CDR1 MNHEY, CDR2 SVGAGI. There are 14 residues in the CDR3. The CDR3 bases are TGTGCCAGCAGTCGCAATCAGGGCCAAGAGACCCAGTACTTC. This codes for CASSRNQGQETQYF.